One and the same sample provided the 15 T cell receptor beta chains below, sequenced in a study of shared clonotypes between healthy human individuals (dated by TCRdb to 2018 to 2021). Library creation used the immunoSEQ multiplex PCR assay. TCRdb stores this immuneACCESS table with in-frame sequences only. Part of the clones is absent; in the studies checked, under half of the shortfall reflects unresolved V genes, and no reason is known for the rest. The sample table lists roughly 2,300,000 clones, around 90% of them with a count of one. 0.37% of the sample goes to the ten largest clones. The specimen was naive CD4+ T cells from PBMCs. Explained via the paper, the cell subset or site label denotes: CD45RA+ positively selected. These receptors originate from a young man in good health. Some clones in this sample may be carry-over from other donors' samples.

The rearrangement joins TRBV28 to TRBJ2-1, with D possibly being TRBD1 or TRBD2 (5 bases each). V lost 5 bases, J lost 15 bases, and 20 bases lay in between. This CDR3 has 13 amino acids. Germline V CDR1 and CDR2: MDHEN, SYDVKM. This CDR3 reads CASSIEPGRLRFF. Here the CDR3 DNA reads TGTGCCAGCAGTATAGAGCCGGGACGGCTGCGGTTCTTC.

This chain uses TRBV9 with TRBJ1-1, with a tentative D call TRBD1 (6 bases). The CDR3 has 15 residues. Trimming cost V 6 bases and J 5 bases, with 20 bases left between them. Germline CDR1 and CDR2: SGDLS and YYNGEE. CDR3 sequence reads: CASNRVGGAGTEAFF. CDR3 nucleotide sequence: TGTGCCAGCAACCGGGTCGGGGGGGCTGGAACTGAAGCTTTCTTT.

The chain has TRBV28 and TRBJ1-5; maybe TRBD1 (5 bases). The CDR3 loop spans 15 amino acids. Trimming took off 5 bases at V and 1 base at J, with 12 bases between the two ends. Germline loops: CDR1 MDHEN, CDR2 SYDVKM. The CDR3 reads CASSNWRGSNQPQHF. CDR3 nucleotides: TGTGCCAGCAGTAACTGGAGGGGAAGCAATCAGCCCCAGCATTTT. Using reference TRBV28 and TRBJ1-5 for the parts outside the CDR3, the full variable domain is DVKVTQSSRYLVKRTGEKVFLECVQDMDHENMFWYRQDPGLGLRLIYFSYDVKMKEKGDIPEGYSVSREKKERFSLILESASTNQTSMYLCASSNWRGSNQPQHFGDGTRLSIL.

This chain uses TRBV27 with TRBJ1-1; TRBD1 matches 8 bases. Trimming took 3 bases from V and 10 from J; bases not matched to a gene: 7. Germline assignment: CDR1 MNHEY and CDR2 SMNVEV (reference sequence). This CDR3 is 13 amino acids long. This chain's CDR3 is CASSLDRDVPAFF. The CDR3 region has the DNA TGTGCCAGCAGTTTGGACAGGGACGTCCCAGCTTTCTTT.

CDR3 sequence (DNA): TGTGCCAGCAGTTGGGACATGGGCGGCGAGCAGTACTTC. This gives the protein CASSWDMGGEQYF. This chain connects TRBV28 to TRBJ2-7; TRBD1 is a possible D gene (6 bases). Trimming left V 4 bases short and J 6 bases short, with 13 bases between. From germline, CDR1 is MDHEN and CDR2 SYDVKM. This CDR3 is 13 amino acids long.

The chain couples TRBV7-6 to TRBJ2-5; no definite D call. Trimming pared 2 bases from V and 5 bases from J, leaving 9 bases between. Germline values: CDR1 SGHVS, CDR2 FNYEAQ. The CDR3 is made up of 13 amino acids. The CDR3 protein is CASSLTIRETQYF. As DNA, the CDR3 is TGTGCCAGCAGCTTAACTATACGGGAGACCCAGTACTTC.

This rearrangement joins TRBV5-6 to TRBJ2-2, with TRBD2 matching over 11 bases. CDR3 length equals 15 residues. V lost 4 bases to trimming and J lost 6 bases; unmatched junction nucleotides: 5. CDR1 is SGHDT and CDR2 is YYEEEE in the germline V gene. CDR3 sequence (DNA): TGTGCCAGCAGCAGTAGCGGGAGGGGTTCCGGGGAGCTGTTTTTT. Translated, it gives CASSSSGRGSGELFF. Together with reference TRBV5-6 and TRBJ2-2, the CDR3 gives the full variable domain: DAGVTQSPTHLIKTRGQQVTLRCSPKSGHDTVSWYQQALGQGPQFIFQYYEEEERQRGNFPDRFSGHQFPNYSSELNVNALLLGDSALYLCASSSSGRGSGELFFGEGSRLTVL.

V usage is TRBV7-3 and J usage is TRBJ2-7; 7 positions match TRBD2. Germline assignment: CDR1 SGHTA and CDR2 FQGTGA. The CDR3 sequence is 14 residues long. Losses at the gene ends were 0 bases for V and 5 bases for J; bases not matched to a gene: 4. The CDR3 protein is CASSLTSGTDEQYF. The CDR3 DNA reads TGTGCCAGCAGCTTAACGAGCGGGACCGACGAGCAGTACTTC. Supplemented by reference TRBV7-3 and TRBJ2-7, the full variable domain reads GAGVSQTPSNKVTEKGKYVELRCDPISGHTALYWYRQSLGQGPEFLIYFQGTGAADDSGLPNDRFFAVRPEGSVSTLKIQRTERGDSAVYLCASSLTSGTDEQYFGPGTRLTVT.

The chain is built from TRBV7-8 and TRBJ2-6; D uncertain. V lost 5 bases and J 1 base, leaving 12 bases between the germline ends. Per the germline V gene, CDR1 is SGHVS and CDR2 is FQNEAQ. There are 16 residues in the CDR3. CDR3 bases: TGTGCCAGCAGCGCTATAGGAGCTTCTGGGGCCAACGTCCTGACTTTC. It specifies CASSAIGASGANVLTF.

J is TRBJ2-3 and V is TRBV5-1; 9 bases map to TRBD1. The CDR3 consists of 15 residues. The J segment lost 3 bases and the V segment lost 3 bases, leaving 5 bases of the junction unmatched. Germline V gene data show CDR1 as SGHRS and CDR2 as YFSETQ. The CDR3 nucleotides are TGCGCCAGCAGCTCCACAGGGGGCGCGACAGATACGCAGTATTTT. This encodes CASSSTGGATDTQYF.

This rearrangement joins TRBV28 to TRBJ1-4; no firm D call. Germline CDR1 reads MDHEN; CDR2 reads SYDVKM. CDR3 length: 13 residues. V lost 4 bases to trimming and J lost 7 bases, with 10 bases between them. CDR3 sequence (DNA): TGTGCCAGCAGTTCGTTGTCAGGTGAAAAACTGTTTTTT. Its protein is CASSSLSGEKLFF.

Points on this clone: The identical CDR3 is also encoded by other nucleotide sequences in the sample. The gene calls are TRBV7-9 and TRBJ2-3; D gene uncertain. Germline CDR1 is SEHNR and CDR2 is FQNEAQ (reference sequence). The CDR3 is made up of 11 amino acids. V was shortened by 3 bases and J by 5 bases, with 3 bases between the two germline ends. In DNA, the CDR3 is TGTGCCAGCAGCTTTCGAGATACGCAGTATTTT. It is translated as CASSFRDTQYF.

The chain employs TRBV28 and TRBJ2-4; tentative D call: TRBD2 (7 bases). Germline CDR1 is MDHEN and CDR2 is SYDVKM. This CDR3 comprises 16 residues. Trimming took 5 bases from V and 0 from J, leaving 14 bases between them. Written as DNA, the CDR3 is TGTGCCAGCAGTAAGGGGGGGAGGGTAGCCAAAAACATTCAGTACTTC. Its protein product is CASSKGGRVAKNIQYF.

The chain is built from TRBV5-3 and TRBJ2-1; the match to TRBD2 covers 12 bases. TRBV5-3 is sorted into the ORF group, with uncertain function. The CDR3 has 14 residues. Trimming at V came to 4 bases and at J to 8 bases, leaving 4 bases not matched to a gene. The CDR3 is CARSKTSGRDEQFF. In DNA, the CDR3 is TGTGCCAGAAGCAAGACTAGCGGGAGAGATGAGCAGTTCTTC.

The rearrangement links TRBV28 to TRBJ2-7, with a possible D match to TRBD1 (7 bases). Between the trimmed V and J ends, which lost 6 bases and 8 bases, there was a span of 20 bases. The germline V gene encodes CDR1 MDHEN and CDR2 SYDVKM. CDR3 length: 14 amino acids. The CDR3 bases are TGTGCCAGCAGCCATCGGGACAGCGGGCGAAAGCAGTACTTC. Protein: CASSHRDSGRKQYF.